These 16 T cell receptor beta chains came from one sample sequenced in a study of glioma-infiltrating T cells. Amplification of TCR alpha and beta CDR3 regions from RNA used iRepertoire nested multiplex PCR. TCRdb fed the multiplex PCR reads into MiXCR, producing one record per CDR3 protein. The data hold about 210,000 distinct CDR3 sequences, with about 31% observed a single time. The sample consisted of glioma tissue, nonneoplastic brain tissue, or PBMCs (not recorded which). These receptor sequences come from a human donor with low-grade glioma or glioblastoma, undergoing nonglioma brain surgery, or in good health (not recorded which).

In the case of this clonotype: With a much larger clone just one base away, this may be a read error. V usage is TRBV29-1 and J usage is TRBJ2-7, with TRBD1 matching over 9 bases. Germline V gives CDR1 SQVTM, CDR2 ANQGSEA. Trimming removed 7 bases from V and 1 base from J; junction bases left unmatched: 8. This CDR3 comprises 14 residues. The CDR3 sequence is CSAQGQGRSYEQYF. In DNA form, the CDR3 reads TGCAGCGCCCAGGGACAGGGACGATCCTACGAGCAGTACTTC.

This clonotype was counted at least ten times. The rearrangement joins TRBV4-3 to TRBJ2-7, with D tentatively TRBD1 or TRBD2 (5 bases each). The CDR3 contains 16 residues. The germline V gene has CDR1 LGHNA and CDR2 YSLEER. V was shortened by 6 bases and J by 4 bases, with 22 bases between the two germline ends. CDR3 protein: CASSHRHEGTGYEQYF. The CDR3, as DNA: TGCGCCAGCAGTCACCGTCACGAGGGGACGGGGTACGAGCAGTACTTC.

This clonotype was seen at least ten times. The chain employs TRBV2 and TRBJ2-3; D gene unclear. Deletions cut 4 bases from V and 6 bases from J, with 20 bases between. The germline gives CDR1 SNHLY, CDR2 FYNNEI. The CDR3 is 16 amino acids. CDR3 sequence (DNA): TGTGCCAGCAGTGGATCGGGCCCCTTAGTGTTCGATACGCAGTATTTT. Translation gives CASSGSGPLVFDTQYF.

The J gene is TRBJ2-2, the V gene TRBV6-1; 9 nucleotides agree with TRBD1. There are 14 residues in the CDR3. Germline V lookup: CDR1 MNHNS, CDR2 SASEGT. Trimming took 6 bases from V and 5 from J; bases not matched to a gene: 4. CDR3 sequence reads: CASSSGTGTGELFF. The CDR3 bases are TGTGCCAGCAGCTCCGGGACAGGGACCGGGGAGCTGTTTTTT.

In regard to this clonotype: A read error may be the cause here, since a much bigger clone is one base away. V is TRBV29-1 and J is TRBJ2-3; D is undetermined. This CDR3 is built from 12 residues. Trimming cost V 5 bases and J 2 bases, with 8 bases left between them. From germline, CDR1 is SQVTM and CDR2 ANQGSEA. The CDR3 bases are TGCAGCGTTAAGTTTTTCACAGATACGCAGTATTTT. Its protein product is CSVKFFTDTQYF.

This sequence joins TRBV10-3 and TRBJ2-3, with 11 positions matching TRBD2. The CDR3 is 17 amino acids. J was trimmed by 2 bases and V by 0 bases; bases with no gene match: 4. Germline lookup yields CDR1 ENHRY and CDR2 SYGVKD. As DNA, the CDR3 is TGTGCCATCAGTGAGTCGCTACTAGCGGGAGTCACAGATACGCAGTATTTT. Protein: CAISESLLAGVTDTQYF.

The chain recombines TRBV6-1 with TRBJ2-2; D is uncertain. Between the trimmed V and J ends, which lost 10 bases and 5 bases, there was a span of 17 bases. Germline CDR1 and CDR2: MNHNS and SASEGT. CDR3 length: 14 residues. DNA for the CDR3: TGTGCCACCACCAAGTACGGGCATACCGGGGAGCTGTTTTTT. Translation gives CATTKYGHTGELFF.

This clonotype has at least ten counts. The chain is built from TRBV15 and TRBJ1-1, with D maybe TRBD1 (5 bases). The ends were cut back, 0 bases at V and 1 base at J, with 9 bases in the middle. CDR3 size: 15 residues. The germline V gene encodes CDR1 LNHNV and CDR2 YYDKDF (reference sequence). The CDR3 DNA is TGTGCCACCAGCAGAGATAGGGGAGCGAACACTGAAGCTTTCTTT. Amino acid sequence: CATSRDRGANTEAFF.

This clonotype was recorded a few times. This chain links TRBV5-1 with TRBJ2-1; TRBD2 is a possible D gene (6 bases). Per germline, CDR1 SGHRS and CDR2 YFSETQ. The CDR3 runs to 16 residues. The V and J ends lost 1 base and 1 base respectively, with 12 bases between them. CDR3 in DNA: TGCGCCAGCAGCTTGCGGTGGGGGGAATCCTACAATGAGCAGTTCTTC. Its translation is CASSLRWGESYNEQFF. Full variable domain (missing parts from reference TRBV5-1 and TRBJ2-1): KAGVTQTPRYLIKTRGQQVTLSCSPISGHRSVSWYQQTPGQGLQFLFEYFSETQRNKGNFPGRFSGRQFSNSRSEMNVSTLELGDSALYLCASSLRWGESYNEQFFGPGTRLTVL.

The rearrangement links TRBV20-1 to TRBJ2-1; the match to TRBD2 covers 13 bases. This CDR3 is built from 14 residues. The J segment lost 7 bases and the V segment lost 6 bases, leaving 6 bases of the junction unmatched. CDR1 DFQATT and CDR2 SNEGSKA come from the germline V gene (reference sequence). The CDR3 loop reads CSAIGLAGVNEQFF. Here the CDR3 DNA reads TGCAGTGCCATAGGACTAGCGGGAGTGAATGAGCAGTTCTTC.

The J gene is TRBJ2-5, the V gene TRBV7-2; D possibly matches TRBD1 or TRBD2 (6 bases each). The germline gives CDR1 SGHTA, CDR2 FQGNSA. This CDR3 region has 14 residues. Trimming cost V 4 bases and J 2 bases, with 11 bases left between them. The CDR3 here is CASSWGAGQETQYF. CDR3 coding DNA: TGTGCCAGCAGCTGGGGGGCGGGTCAAGAGACCCAGTACTTC.

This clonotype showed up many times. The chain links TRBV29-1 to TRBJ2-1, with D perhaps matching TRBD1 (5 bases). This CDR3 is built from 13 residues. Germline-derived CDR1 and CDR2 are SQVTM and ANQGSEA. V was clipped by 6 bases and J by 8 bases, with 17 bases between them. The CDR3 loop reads CSVGPRGIDEQFF. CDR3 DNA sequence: TGCAGCGTCGGGCCAAGGGGCATCGATGAGCAGTTCTTC.

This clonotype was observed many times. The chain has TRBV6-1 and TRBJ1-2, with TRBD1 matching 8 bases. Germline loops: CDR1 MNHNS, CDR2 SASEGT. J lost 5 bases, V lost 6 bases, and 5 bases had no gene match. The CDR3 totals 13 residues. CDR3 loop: CASRQGDVYGYTF. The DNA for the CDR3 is TGTGCCAGCAGACAGGGGGACGTGTATGGCTACACCTTC.

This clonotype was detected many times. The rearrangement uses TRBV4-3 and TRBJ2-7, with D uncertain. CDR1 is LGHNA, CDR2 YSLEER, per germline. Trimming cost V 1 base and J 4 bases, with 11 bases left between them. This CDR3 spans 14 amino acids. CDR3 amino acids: CASSQVRGLYEQYF. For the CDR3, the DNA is TGCGCCAGCAGCCAAGTCCGCGGCCTATACGAGCAGTACTTC.

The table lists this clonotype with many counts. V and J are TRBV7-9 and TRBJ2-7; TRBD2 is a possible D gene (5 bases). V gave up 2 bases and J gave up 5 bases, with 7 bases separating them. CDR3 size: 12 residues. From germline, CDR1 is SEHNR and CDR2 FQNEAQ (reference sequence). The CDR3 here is CASSLPGNEQYF. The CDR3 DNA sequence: TGTGCCAGCAGCTTACCCGGGAACGAGCAGTACTTC.

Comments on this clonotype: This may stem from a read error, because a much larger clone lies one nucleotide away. The CDR3 DNA follows: TGTGCCAGCGGCTTAGGGGGGGCTTACACTGAAGCTTTCTTT. Protein: CASGLGGAYTEAFF. The J gene is TRBJ1-1, the V gene TRBV7-2; D is perhaps TRBD1 (6 bases). The CDR3 runs to 14 residues. The germline gives CDR1 SGHTA, CDR2 FQGNSA.